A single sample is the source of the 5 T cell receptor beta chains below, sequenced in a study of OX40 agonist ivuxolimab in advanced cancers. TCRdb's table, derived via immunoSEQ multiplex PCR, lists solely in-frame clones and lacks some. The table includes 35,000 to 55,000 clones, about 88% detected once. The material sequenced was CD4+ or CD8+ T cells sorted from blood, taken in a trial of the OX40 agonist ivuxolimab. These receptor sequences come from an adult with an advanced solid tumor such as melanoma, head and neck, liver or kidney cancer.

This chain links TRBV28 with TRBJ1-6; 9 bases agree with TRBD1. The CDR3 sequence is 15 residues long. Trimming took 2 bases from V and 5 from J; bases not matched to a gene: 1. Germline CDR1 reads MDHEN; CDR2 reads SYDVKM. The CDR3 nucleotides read TGTGCCAGCAGTTTACGGGACAGGGATAATTCACCCCTCCACTTT. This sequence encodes CASSLRDRDNSPLHF.

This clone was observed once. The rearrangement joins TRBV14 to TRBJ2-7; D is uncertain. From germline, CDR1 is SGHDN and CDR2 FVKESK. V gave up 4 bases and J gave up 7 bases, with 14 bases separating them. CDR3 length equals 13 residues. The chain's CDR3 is CASSRAHSREQYF. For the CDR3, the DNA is TGTGCCAGCAGCCGCGCCCATTCGCGGGAGCAGTACTTC.

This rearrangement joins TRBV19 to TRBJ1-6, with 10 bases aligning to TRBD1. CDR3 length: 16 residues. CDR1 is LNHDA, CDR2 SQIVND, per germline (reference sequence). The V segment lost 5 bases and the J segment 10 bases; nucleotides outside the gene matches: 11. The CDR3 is CASSPRDRGTFSPLHF. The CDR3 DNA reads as TGTGCCAGTAGTCCGAGGGACAGGGGCACATTCTCACCCCTCCACTTT.

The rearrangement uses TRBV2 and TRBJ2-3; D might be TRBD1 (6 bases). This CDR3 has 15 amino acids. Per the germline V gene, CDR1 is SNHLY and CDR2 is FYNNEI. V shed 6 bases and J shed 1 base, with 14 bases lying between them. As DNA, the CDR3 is TGTGCCAGCAGGCGGACAGTTGGGGGCACAGATACGCAGTATTTT. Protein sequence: CASRRTVGGTDTQYF.

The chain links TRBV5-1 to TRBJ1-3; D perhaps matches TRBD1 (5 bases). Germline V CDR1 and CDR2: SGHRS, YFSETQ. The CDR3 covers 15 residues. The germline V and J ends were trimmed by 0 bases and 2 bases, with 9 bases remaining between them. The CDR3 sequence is CASSLASGPGNTIYF. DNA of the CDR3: TGCGCCAGCAGCTTGGCTTCGGGGCCTGGAAACACCATATATTTT.